These 4 T cell receptor beta chains were sequenced from one sample in a study of T cell repertoires in cytomegalovirus infection. Each CDR3 protein is one row after TCRdb ran MiXCR on the reads. The sample consists of around 530,000 distinct CDR3 sequences, approximately 25% of them appearing once. The sample taken for sequencing was PBMCs. The receptors here all came from a human donor in good health (CMV status not recorded). Some clones in this sample may be carry-over from other donors' samples.

A single count supports this clonotype. The rearrangement uses TRBV15 and TRBJ2-1; 7 bases fit TRBD1. Germline CDR1 reads LNHNV; CDR2 reads YYDKDF (reference sequence). The CDR3 runs to 15 residues. The V gene end was trimmed by 6 bases and the J gene end by 0 bases; junction bases not matched to a gene: 5. CDR3 nucleotides: TGTGCCACCAGTAGGACAGGCAACTCCTACAATGAGCAGTTCTTC. Encoded protein: CATSRTGNSYNEQFF.

This clonotype was seen ten or more times. This chain uses TRBV7-9 with TRBJ2-7, with 8 bases fitting TRBD1. The CDR3 sequence is 17 residues long. CDR1 SEHNR and CDR2 FQNEAQ come from the germline V gene (reference sequence). Trimming removed 6 bases from V and 1 base from J; junction bases left unmatched: 14. The CDR3 spells CASSLGQGAARSYEQYF. CDR3 DNA: TGTGCCAGCAGTCTGGGTCAGGGGGCTGCCAGATCCTACGAGCAGTACTTC. Full variable domain (remainder filled in from reference TRBV7-9 and TRBJ2-7): DTGVSQNPRHKITKRGQNVTFRCDPISEHNRLYWYRQTLGQGPEFLTYFQNEAQLEKSRLLSDRFSAERPKGSFSTLEIQRTEQGDSAMYLCASSLGQGAARSYEQYFGPGTRLTVT.

This clonotype has a handful of counts. The CDR3 DNA reads TGTGCCAGCAGCGTTAGTAGGGCTAGCGGGAGGGCCAGTGAGCAGTTCTTC. Protein product: CASSVSRASGRASEQFF. The rearrangement links TRBV7-2 to TRBJ2-1, with 12 bases lining up with TRBD2. CDR1 and CDR2 (germline): SGHTA, FQGNSA. This CDR3 is built from 17 residues. V was pared by 5 bases and J by 9 bases, with 14 bases of the junction left unmatched.

This clonotype has a count of ten or more. The chain recombines TRBV7-2 with TRBJ1-5, with a possible D match to TRBD1 (6 bases). The CDR3 has 15 amino acids. The V gene lost 5 bases and the J gene lost 1 base, with 12 bases spanning the gap. Germline loops: CDR1 SGHTA, CDR2 FQGNSA. This CDR3 is CASSRTRGSNQPQHF. In DNA, the CDR3 is TGTGCCAGCAGCCGAACGAGGGGGAGCAATCAGCCCCAGCATTTT.